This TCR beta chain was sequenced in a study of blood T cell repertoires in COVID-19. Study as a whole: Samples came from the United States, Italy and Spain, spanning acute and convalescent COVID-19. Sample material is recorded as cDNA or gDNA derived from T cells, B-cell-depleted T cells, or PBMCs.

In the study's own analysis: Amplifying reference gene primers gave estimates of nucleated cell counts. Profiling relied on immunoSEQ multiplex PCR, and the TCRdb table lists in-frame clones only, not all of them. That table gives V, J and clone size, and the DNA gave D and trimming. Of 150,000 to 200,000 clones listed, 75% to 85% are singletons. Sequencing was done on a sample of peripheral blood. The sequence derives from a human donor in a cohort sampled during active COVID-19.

The CDR3 nucleotides are TGTGCCGCCAAACCTAGCGGGGGGACCTACGAGCAGTACTTC. Protein product: CAAKPSGGTYEQYF. This rearrangement joins TRBV10-3 to TRBJ2-7; TRBD2 agrees at 11 bases. This CDR3 contains 14 residues. Germline CDR1 reads ENHRY; CDR2 reads SYGVKD. V shed 11 bases, J shed 2 bases, and the junction held 8 bases outside the gene matches.